This T cell receptor beta chain originates from a study of patients and donors after allogeneic stem cell transplantation. In TCRdb, the RT-PCR reads were re-called with MiXCR into one record per CDR3 protein. The sample records 150,000 or so distinct CDR3 sequences, 24% being singletons. The junction had 13 bases not matched to a gene; V was cut back by 3 bases and J by 8 bases. The CDR3 covers 17 residues. Germline V gene sequence: CDR1 SGHVS, CDR2 FQNEAQ. V usage is TRBV7-8 and J usage is TRBJ2-1; 10 bases line up with TRBD2. Sequencing was performed on blood, either unsorted or a sorted T cell fraction (not recorded which). The clonotype comes from a human donor who was either an allogeneic HSCT recipient or a stem cell or donor lymphocyte infusion donor (not recorded which). It is not recorded whose cells these are; they may come from a transplant donor. CDR3 sequence: CASSLAQGSGGWYEQFF. DNA of the CDR3: TGTGCCAGCAGCTTGGCCCAGGGTAGCGGGGGGTGGTATGAGCAGTTCTTC.